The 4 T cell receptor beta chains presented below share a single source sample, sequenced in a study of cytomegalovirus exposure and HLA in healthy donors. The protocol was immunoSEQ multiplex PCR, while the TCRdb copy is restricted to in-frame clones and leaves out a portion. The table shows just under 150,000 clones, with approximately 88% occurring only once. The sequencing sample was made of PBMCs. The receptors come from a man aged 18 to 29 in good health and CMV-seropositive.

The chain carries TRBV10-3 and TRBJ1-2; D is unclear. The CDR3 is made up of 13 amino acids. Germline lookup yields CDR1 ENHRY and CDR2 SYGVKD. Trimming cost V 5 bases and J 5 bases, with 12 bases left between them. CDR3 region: CAISTPAEYGYTF. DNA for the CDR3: TGTGCCATCAGTACCCCGGCGGAATATGGCTACACCTTC.

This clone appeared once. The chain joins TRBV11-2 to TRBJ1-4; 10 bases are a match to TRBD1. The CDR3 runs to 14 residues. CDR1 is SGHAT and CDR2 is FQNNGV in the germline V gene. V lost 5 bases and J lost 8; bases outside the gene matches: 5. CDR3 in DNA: TGTGCCAGCAGCCTTGGGACAGGGGAAGAAAAACTGTTTTTT. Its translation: CASSLGTGEEKLFF.

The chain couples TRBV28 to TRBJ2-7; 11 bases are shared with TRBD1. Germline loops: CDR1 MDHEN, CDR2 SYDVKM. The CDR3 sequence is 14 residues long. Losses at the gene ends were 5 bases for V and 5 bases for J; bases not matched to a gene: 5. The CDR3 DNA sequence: TGTGCCAGCAGTCGGACAGGGGGCTCTAACGAGCAGTACTTC. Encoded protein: CASSRTGGSNEQYF.

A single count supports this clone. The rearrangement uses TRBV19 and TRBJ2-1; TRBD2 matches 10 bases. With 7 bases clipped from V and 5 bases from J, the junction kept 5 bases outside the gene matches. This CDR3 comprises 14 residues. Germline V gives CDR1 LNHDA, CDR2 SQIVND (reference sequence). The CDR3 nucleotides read TGTGCCAGTAACCCTAGCGGGAGTAACAATGAGCAGTTCTTC. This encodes CASNPSGSNNEQFF.